This T cell receptor beta chain emerged from a study of T cell repertoires in cytomegalovirus infection. The V and J ends lost 11 bases and 4 bases respectively, with 14 bases between them. Germline V gene sequence: CDR1 MGHRA, CDR2 YSYEKL. The CDR3 is made up of 13 amino acids. Using its own MiXCR run on the reads, TCRdb lists one record per CDR3 protein. The sample yields around 290,000 distinct CDR3 sequences, 25% seen once. Sequences were obtained from PBMCs. This rearrangement joins TRBV4-1 to TRBJ1-4; unclear D gene. This receptor was obtained from a human donor in good health (CMV status not recorded). Some clones in this sample may be carry-over from other donors' samples. The CDR3 DNA reads TGCGCCTCAGCCCGTGTTCATAATGAAAAACTGTTTTTT. The encoded protein is CASARVHNEKLFF.